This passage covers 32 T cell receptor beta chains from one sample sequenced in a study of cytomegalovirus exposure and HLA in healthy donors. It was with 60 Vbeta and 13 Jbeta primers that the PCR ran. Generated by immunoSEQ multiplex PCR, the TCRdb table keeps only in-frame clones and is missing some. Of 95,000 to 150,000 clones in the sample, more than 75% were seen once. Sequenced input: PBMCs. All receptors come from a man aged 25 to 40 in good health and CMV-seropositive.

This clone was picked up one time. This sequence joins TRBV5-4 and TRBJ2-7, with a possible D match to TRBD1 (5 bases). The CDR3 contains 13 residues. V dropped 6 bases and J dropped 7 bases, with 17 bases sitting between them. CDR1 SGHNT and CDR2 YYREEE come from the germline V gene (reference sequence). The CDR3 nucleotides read TGTGCCAGCAAGCAGGGAACCTCTACAGAGCAGTACTTC. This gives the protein CASKQGTSTEQYF.

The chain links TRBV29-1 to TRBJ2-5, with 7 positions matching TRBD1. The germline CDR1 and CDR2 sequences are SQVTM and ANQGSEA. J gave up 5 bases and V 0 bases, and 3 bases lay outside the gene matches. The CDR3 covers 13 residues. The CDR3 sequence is CSVEDRQGETQYF. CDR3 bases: TGCAGCGTTGAAGATAGACAGGGTGAGACCCAGTACTTC.

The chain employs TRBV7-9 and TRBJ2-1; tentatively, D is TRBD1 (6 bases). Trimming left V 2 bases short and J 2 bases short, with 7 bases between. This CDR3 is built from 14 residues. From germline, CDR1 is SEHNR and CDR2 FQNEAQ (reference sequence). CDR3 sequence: CASSLQGTYNEQFF. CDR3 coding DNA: TGTGCCAGCAGCTTACAGGGGACCTACAATGAGCAGTTCTTC.

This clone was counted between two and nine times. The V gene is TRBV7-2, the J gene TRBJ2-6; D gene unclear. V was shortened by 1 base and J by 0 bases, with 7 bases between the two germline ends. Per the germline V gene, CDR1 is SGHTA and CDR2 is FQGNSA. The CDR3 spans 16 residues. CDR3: CASSLGPSSGANVLTF. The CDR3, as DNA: TGTGCCAGCAGCTTAGGGCCCAGCTCTGGGGCCAACGTCCTGACTTTC.

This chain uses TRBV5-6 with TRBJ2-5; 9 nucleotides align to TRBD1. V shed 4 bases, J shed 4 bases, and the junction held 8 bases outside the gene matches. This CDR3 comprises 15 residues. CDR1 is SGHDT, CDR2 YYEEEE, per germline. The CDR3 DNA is TGTGCCAGCAGCCCCCTAACAGGGGGCGGAGAGACCCAGTACTTC. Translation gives CASSPLTGGGETQYF.

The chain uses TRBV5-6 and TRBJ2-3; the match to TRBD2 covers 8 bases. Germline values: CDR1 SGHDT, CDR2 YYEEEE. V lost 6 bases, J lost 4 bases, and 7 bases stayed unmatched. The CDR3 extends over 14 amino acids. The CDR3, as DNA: TGTGCCAGCAACCGGGAGGGGTTCGCAGATACGCAGTATTTT. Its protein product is CASNREGFADTQYF. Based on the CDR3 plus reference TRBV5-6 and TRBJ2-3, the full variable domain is DAGVTQSPTHLIKTRGQQVTLRCSPKSGHDTVSWYQQALGQGPQFIFQYYEEEERQRGNFPDRFSGHQFPNYSSELNVNALLLGDSALYLCASNREGFADTQYFGPGTRLTVL.

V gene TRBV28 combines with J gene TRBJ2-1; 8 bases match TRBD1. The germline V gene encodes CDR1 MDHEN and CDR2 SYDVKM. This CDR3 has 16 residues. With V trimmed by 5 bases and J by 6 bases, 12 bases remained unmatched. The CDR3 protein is CASSLLGGTGPNEQFF. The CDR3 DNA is TGTGCCAGCAGTCTACTAGGGGGGACAGGTCCCAATGAGCAGTTCTTC.

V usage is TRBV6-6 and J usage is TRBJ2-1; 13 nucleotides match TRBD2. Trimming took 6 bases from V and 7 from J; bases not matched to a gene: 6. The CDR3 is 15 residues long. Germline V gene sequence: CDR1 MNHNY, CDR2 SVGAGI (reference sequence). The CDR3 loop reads CASSAPGLAGNEQFF. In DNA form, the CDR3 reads TGTGCCAGCAGCGCACCGGGACTAGCGGGGAATGAGCAGTTCTTC.

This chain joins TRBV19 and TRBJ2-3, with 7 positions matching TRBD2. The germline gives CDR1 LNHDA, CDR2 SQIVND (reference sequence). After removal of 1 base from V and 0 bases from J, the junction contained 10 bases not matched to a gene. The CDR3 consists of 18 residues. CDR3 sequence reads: CASSIAWEGTSSTDTQYF. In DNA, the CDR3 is TGTGCCAGTAGTATAGCCTGGGAGGGGACCTCTAGCACAGATACGCAGTATTTT.

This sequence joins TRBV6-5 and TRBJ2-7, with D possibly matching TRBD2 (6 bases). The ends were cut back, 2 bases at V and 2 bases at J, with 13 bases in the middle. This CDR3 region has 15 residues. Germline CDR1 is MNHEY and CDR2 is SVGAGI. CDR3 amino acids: CASSYGSSATYEQYF. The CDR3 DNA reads TGTGCCAGCAGTTACGGGTCTAGCGCTACCTACGAGCAGTACTTC.

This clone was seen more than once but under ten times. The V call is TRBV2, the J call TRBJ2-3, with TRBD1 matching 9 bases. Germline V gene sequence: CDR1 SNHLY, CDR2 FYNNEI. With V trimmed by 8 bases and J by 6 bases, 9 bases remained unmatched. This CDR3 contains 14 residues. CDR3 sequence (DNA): TGTGCCAGCTCCCCACAGGGGGCGGTCGATACGCAGTATTTT. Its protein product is CASSPQGAVDTQYF. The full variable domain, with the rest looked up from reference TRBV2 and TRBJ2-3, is EPEVTQTPSHQVTQMGQEVILRCVPISNHLYFYWYRQILGQKVEFLVSFYNNEISEKSEIFDDQFSVERPDGSNFTLKIRSTKLEDSAMYFCASSPQGAVDTQYFGPGTRLTVL.

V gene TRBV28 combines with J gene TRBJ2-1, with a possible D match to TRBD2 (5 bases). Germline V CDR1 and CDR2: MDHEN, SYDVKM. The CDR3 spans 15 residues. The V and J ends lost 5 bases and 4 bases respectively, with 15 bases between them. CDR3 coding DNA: TGTGCCAGCAGTCCCACGGCGGGCCCTTACAATGAGCAGTTCTTC. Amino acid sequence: CASSPTAGPYNEQFF.

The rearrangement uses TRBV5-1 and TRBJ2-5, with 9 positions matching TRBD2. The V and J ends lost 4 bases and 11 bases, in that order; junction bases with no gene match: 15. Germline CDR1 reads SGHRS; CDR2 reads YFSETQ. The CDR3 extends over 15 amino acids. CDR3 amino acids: CASSPRASGEREQYF. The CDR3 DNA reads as TGCGCCAGCAGCCCCCGCGCTAGCGGGGAGCGGGAGCAGTACTTC.

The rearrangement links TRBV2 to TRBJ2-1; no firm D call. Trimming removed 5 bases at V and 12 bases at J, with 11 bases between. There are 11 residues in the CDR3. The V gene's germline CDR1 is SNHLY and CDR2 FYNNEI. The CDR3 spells CASSRSPGQFF. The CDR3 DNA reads TGTGCCAGCAGTAGGTCCCCGGGGCAGTTCTTC.

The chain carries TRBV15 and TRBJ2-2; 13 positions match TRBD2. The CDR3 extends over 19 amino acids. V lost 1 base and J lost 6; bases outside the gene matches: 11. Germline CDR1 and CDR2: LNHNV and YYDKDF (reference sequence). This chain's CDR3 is CATSRVTRTSGRNAGELFF. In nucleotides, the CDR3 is TGTGCCACCAGCAGAGTGACCCGGACTAGCGGGAGAAACGCCGGGGAGCTGTTTTTT.

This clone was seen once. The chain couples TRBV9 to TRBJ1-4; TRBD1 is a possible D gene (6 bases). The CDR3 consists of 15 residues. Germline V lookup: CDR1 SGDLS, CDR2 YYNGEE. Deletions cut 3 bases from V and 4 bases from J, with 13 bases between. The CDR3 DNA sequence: TGTGCCAGCAGCGCATACGGGACAAGTAATGAAAAACTGTTTTTT. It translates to CASSAYGTSNEKLFF.

CDR3 in amino acids: CASSSYRGNTEAFF. CDR3 nucleotide sequence: TGTGCCAGCAGTTCATACAGGGGGAACACTGAAGCTTTCTTT. The genes are TRBV28 and TRBJ1-1; 7 bases fit TRBD1. The CDR3 has 14 amino acids. Per the germline V gene, CDR1 is MDHEN and CDR2 is SYDVKM. The trim removed 4 bases at V and 1 base at J, leaving 3 bases unmatched.

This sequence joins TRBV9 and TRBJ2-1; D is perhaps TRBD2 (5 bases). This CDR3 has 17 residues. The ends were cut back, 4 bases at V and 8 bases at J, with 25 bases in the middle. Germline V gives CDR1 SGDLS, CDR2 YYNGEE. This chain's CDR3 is CASSPPPVGLPGDEQFF. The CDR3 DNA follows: TGTGCCAGCAGCCCCCCTCCTGTGGGATTACCCGGGGATGAGCAGTTCTTC.

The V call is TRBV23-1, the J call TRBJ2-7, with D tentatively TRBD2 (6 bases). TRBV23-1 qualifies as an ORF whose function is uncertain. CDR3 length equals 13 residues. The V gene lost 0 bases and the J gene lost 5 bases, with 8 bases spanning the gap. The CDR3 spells CASSQSGGNEQYF. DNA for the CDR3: TGCGCCAGCAGTCAATCCGGAGGGAACGAGCAGTACTTC.

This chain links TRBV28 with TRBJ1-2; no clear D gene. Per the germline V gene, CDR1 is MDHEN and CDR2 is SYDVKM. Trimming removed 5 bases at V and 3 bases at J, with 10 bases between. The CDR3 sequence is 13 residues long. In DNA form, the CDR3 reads TGTGCCAGCAGTCCAACTAGGCACTATGGCTACACCTTC. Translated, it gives CASSPTRHYGYTF.

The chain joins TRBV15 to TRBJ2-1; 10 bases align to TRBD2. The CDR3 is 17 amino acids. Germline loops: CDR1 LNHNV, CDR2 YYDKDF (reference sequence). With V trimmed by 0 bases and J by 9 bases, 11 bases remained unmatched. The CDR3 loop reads CATSRDRASGRLGEQFF. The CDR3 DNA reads TGTGCCACCAGCAGAGATCGGGCTAGCGGGAGATTGGGTGAGCAGTTCTTC.

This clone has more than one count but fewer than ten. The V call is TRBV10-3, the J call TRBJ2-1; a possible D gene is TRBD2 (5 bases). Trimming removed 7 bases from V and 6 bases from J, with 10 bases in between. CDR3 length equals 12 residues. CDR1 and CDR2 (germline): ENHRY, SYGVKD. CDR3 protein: CAIIGSGNEQFF. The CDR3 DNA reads TGTGCCATCATAGGGAGCGGCAATGAGCAGTTCTTC.

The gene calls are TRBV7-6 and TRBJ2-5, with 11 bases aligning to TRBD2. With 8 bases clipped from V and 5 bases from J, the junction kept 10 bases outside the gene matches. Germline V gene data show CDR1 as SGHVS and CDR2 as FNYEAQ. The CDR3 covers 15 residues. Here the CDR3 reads CASRVSGRAHETQYF. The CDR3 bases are TGTGCCAGCCGCGTTAGCGGGAGGGCCCATGAGACCCAGTACTTC.

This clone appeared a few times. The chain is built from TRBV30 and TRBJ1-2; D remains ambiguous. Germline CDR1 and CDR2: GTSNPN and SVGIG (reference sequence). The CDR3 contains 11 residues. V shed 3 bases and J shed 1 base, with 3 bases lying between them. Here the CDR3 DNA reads TGTGCCTGGAGCGTTAACTATGGCTACACCTTC. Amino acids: CAWSVNYGYTF.

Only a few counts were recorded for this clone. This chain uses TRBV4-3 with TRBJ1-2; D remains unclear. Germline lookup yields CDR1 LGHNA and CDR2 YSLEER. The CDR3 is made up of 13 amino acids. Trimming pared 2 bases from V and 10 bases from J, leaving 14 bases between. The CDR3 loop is CASSQFRAKDYTF. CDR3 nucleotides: TGCGCCAGCAGCCAATTCCGAGCGAAAGACTACACCTTC.

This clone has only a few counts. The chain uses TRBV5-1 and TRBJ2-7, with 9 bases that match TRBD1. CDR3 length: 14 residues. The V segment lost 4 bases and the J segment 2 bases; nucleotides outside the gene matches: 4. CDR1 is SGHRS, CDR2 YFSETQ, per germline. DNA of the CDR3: TGCGCCAGCAGCCCCGGGACAGGGACCTACGAGCAGTACTTC. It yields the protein CASSPGTGTYEQYF.

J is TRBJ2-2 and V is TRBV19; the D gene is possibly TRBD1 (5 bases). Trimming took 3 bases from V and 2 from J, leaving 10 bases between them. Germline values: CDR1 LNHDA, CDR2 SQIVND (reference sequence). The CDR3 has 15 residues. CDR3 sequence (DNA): TGTGCCAGTAGTATTTGGGGCTCTAACACCGGGGAGCTGTTTTTT. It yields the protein CASSIWGSNTGELFF.

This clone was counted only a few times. The CDR3 nucleotides are TGTGCCAGCAGTGAGTCCCGGGCCCTAGCCAGTGGAGAGACCCAGTACTTC. Residues: CASSESRALASGETQYF. The chain uses TRBV25-1 and TRBJ2-5; a possible D gene is TRBD2 (5 bases). The CDR3 is 17 amino acids. From germline, CDR1 is MGHDK and CDR2 SYGVNS. Trimming took off 3 bases at V and 4 bases at J, with 21 bases between the two ends.

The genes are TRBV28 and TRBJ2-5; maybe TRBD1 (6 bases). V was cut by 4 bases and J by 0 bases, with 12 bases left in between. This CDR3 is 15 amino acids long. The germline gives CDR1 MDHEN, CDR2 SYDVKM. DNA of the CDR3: TGTGCCAGCAGTTGGAGAGGACAGAACCAAGAGACCCAGTACTTC. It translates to CASSWRGQNQETQYF.

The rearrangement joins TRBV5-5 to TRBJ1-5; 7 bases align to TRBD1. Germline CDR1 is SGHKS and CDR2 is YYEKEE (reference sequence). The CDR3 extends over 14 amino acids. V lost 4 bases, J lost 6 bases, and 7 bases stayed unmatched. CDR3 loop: CASSQGGVAQPQHF. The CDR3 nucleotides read TGTGCCAGCAGCCAGGGGGGCGTTGCTCAGCCCCAGCATTTT. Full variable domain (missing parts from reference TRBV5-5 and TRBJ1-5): DAGVTQSPTHLIKTRGQQVTLRCSPISGHKSVSWYQQVLGQGPQFIFQYYEKEERGRGNFPDRFSARQFPNYSSELNVNALLLGDSALYLCASSQGGVAQPQHFGDGTRLSIL.

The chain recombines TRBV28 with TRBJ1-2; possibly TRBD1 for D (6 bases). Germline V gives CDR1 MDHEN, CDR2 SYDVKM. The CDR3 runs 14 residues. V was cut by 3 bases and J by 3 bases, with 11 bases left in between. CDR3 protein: CASSLWGRDYGYTF. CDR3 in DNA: TGTGCCAGCAGTTTGTGGGGGCGCGACTATGGCTACACCTTC.

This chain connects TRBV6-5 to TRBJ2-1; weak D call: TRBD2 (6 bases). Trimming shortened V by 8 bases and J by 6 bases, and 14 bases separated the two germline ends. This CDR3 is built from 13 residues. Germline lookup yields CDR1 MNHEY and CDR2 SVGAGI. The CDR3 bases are TGTGCCAGCCGCTTACTAGCAGTCAATGAGCAGTTCTTC. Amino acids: CASRLLAVNEQFF.